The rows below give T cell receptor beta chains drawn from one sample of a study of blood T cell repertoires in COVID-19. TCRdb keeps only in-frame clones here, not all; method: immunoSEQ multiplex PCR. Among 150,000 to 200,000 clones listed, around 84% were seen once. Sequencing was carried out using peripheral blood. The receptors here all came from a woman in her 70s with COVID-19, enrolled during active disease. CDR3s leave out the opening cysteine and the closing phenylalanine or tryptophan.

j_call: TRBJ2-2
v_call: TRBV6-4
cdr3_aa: ASRGDSNTGELF

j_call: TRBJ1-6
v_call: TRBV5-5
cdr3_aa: ASSRSYNSPLH

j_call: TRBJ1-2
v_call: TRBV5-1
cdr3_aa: ASSLDRPRVYGYT

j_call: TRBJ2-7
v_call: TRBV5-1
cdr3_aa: ASSLLFPGQGLREQY

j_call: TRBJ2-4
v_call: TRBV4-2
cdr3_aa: ASSQVAVGGGGGAKNIQY

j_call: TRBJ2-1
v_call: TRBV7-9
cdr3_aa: ASSLFGGRGETVYNEQF

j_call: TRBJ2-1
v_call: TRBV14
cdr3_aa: ASSQVDRGGYNEQF

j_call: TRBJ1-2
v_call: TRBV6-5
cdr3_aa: ASRGTGAYGYT

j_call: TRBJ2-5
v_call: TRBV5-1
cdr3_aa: ASSLSGGAGTETQY

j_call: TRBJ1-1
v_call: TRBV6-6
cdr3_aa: ASSYSMGGITEAF

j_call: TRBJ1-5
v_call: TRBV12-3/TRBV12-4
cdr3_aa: ASRYGLSRPQH

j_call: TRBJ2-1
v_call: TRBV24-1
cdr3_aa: ATSDSEPGGDEQF

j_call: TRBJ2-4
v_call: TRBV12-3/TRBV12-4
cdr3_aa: ASSLKGDIQY

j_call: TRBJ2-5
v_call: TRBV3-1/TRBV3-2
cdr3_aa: ASSQDWTSVGETQY

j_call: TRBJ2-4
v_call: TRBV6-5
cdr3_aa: ASSATGQINIQY

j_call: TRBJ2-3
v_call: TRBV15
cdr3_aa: ATSNPQGSGTQY

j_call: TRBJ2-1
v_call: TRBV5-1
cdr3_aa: ASRAGGPANEQF

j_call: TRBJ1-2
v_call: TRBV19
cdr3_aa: ASSISPRQGRDGYT

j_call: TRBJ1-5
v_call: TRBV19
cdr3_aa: ASSIIRQGYQPQH

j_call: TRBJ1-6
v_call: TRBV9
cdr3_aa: ASSENRQGVSPLH

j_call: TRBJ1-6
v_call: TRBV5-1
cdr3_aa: ASSLTGDPYNSPLH

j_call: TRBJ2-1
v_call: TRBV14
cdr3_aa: ASSLTGLGYNEQF

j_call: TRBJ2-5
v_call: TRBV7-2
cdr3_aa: ASSLDRGRQETQY

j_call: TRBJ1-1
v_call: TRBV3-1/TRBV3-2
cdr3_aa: ASSQQGRNTEAF

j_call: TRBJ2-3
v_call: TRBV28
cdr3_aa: ASSTRQGKTDTQY

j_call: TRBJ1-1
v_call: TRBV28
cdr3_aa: ASSLGGSHTEAF

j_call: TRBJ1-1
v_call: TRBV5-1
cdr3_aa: ASSRTGGDEAF

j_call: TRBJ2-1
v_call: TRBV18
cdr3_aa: ASSPRTSSLYNEQF

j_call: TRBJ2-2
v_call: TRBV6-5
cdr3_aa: ASSFAGFGGELF

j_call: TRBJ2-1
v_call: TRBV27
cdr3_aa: ASSTTRRNEQF

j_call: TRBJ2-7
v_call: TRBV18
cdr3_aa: ASSPIRGGRDEQY

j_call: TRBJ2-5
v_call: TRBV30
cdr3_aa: AWSSGLEETQY

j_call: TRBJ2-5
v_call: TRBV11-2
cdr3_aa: ASSDSSGGVETQY

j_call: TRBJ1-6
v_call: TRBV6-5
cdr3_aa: ASKTTYNSPLH

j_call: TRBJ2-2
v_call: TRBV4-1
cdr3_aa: ASSQQGLASGELF

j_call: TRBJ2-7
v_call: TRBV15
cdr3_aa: ATSRETTGNPYEQY

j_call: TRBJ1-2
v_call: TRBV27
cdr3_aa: ASSGGQPNYGYT

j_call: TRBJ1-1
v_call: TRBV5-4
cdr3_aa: ASSLKGQGSEAF

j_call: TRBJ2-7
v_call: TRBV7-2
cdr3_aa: ASSLRLAGPYEQY

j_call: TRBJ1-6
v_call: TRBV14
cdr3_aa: ASSLPGTGVLPLH

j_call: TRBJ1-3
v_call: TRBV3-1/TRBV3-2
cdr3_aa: ASSRSGTGERNTIY

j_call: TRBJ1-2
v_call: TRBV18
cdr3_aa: ASSPPVGGNYGYT

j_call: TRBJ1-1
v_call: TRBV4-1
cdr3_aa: ASSSLLAVEAF

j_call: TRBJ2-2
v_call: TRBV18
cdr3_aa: ASSPSGMGSGELF

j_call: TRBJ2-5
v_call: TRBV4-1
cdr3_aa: ASSQGWTGYQETQY

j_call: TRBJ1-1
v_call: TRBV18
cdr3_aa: ASSPPTQVNTEAF

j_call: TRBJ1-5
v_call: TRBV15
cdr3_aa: ATSRTGTGNTQPQH

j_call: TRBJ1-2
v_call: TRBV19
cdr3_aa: ASPDSKGLGYT

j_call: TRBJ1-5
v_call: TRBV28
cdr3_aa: ASSPPPTVRRGQPQH

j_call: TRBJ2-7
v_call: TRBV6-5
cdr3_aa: ASRTLAGGTYEQY

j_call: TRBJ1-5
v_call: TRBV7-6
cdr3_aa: ASSQGQSNQPQH

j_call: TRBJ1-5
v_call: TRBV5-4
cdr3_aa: ASSLDPGGNQPQH

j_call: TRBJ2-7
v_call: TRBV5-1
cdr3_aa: ASSSDGRYEQY

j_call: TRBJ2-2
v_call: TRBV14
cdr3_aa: ASSRTGYAGELF